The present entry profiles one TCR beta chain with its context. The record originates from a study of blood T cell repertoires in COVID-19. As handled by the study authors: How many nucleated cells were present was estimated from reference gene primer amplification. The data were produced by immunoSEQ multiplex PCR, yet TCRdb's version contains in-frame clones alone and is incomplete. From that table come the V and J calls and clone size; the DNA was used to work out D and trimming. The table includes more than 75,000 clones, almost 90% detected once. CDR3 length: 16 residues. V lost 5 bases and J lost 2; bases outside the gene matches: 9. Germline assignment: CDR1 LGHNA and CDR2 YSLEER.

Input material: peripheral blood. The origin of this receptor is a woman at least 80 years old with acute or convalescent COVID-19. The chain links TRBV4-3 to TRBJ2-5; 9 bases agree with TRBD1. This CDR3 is CASSKRLGTGQETQYF. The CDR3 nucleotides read TGCGCCAGCAGCAAAAGATTGGGGACAGGGCAAGAGACCCAGTACTTC.